The subject of this entry is one T cell receptor (beta chain). Germline V gene lookup returns CDR1 SGHTA and CDR2 FQGTGA. V lost 4 bases and J lost 5; bases outside the gene matches: 1. The CDR3 is 13 amino acids. This entry comes from a study of blood T cell repertoires in COVID-19. Overall study context: Samples taken during acute and convalescent COVID-19 were collected in the United States, Italy and Spain. Nucleic acid was either cDNA or gDNA, and it came from T cells, B-cell-depleted T cells, or PBMCs.

The method was immunoSEQ multiplex PCR; TCRdb's version includes in-frame clones alone and lacks a portion of them. The data contain 70,000 or so clones, 80% to 90% of them singletons. The sample comprised peripheral blood. The rearrangement links TRBV7-3 to TRBJ2-5; 10 nucleotides match TRBD2. This receptor was taken from a man aged 25 to 40 with acute or convalescent COVID-19. The CDR3 DNA reads as TGTGCCAGCAGCTCGGGACTAGCGGAGACCCAGTACTTC. This encodes CASSSGLAETQYF.